This TCR beta chain appears in the sequencing data of a study of blood T cell repertoires in COVID-19. In the study overall: Whether acute or convalescent, the COVID-19 samples came from the United States, Italy and Spain. Sources were T cells, B-cell-depleted T cells, or PBMCs; the material itself was cDNA or gDNA.

In the source study's methods: Cell counts per sample came from amplifying reference gene primers. Libraries were prepared by immunoSEQ multiplex PCR; TCRdb keeps only in-frame clonotypes and omits some of them. D and trimming were read from the DNA, whereas the V and J calls and clone size are those reported in that table. The data hold 200,000 to 250,000 clones, with nearly 90% observed a single time. Germline V gene data show CDR1 as LNHDA and CDR2 as SQIVND (reference sequence). Trimming cost V 5 bases and J 3 bases; bases outside gene matches: 10. There are 17 residues in the CDR3. This sequence originates from a woman younger than 35 who had recovered from COVID-19. The sequencing sample was made of peripheral blood. This chain uses TRBV19 with TRBJ2-7; 13 bases align to TRBD2. The CDR3 DNA follows: TGTGCCAGTAGTGCCACACTTGGGACTAGCGGGAACTACGAGCAGTACTTC. Protein product: CASSATLGTSGNYEQYF.